The T cell receptor (beta chain) described here comes from a study of T cell changes during pregnancy in multiple sclerosis. Germline values: CDR1 SGHKS, CDR2 YYEKEE (reference sequence). The CDR3 covers 15 residues. V lost 3 bases to trimming and J lost 2 bases; unmatched junction nucleotides: 5. Generated by immunoSEQ multiplex PCR, the TCRdb table keeps only in-frame clones and is missing some. This table has tens of thousands of clones, 90% to 95% appearing once. The sequence was obtained from a female donor in good health, enrolled as a control in a pregnancy study. The rearrangement links TRBV5-5 to TRBJ1-2; 9 positions agree with TRBD1. Sequences were derived from peripheral blood, sampled in the first trimester of pregnancy. The CDR3 region has the DNA TGTGCCAGCAGCTACGAGGACAGGGGAAACTATGGCTACACCTTC. Amino acid sequence: CASSYEDRGNYGYTF.